Reported below is one TCR beta chain. In the authors' workflow: For nucleated cells, counts were estimated from reference gene primer amplification. Clones were read by immunoSEQ multiplex PCR, and TCRdb kept only the in-frame ones, dropping some. The DNA was the basis for D and trimming; V, J and clone size are from that table. Altogether about 36,000 clones are present, about nine tenths being singletons, with the ten largest covering 4.5% to 5.5%. The sample belongs to a study of blood T cell repertoires in COVID-19. Study-wide background: From the United States, Italy and Spain came samples of acute and convalescent COVID-19. PBMCs, B-cell-depleted T cells, or T cells were the source of the cDNA or gDNA that made up the material.

The CDR3 extends over 17 amino acids. CDR1 and CDR2 (germline): MNHEY, SMNVEV (reference sequence). V lost 0 bases and J 7 bases, leaving 22 bases between the germline ends. What was sequenced was peripheral blood. The chain carries TRBV27 and TRBJ2-7, with D possibly TRBD1 on 6 matching bases. The source is a human donor in a cohort sampled during active COVID-19. CDR3 residues: CASSLSGVAGARSEQYF. The CDR3 nucleotides read TGTGCCAGCAGTTTATCCGGGGTGGCAGGGGCCCGCTCGGAGCAGTACTTC.